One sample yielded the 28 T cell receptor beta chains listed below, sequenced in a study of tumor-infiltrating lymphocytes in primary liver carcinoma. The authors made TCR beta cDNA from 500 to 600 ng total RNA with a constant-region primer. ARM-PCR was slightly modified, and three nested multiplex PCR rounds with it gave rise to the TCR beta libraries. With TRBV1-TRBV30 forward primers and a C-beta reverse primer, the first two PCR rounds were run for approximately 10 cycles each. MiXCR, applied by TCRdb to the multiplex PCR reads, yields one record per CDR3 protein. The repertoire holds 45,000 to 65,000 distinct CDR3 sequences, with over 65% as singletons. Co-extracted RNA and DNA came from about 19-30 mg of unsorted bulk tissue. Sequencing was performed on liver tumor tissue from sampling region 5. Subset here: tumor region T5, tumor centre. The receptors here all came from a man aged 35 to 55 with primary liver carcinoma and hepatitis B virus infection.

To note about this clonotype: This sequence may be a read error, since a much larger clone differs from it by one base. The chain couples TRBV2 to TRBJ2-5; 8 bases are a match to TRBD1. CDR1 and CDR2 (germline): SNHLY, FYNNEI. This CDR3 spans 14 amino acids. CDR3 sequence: CASSVGDRGLAQHF. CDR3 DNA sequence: TGTGCCAGCAGTGTGGGCGACAGGGGATTGGCCCAGCACTTC.

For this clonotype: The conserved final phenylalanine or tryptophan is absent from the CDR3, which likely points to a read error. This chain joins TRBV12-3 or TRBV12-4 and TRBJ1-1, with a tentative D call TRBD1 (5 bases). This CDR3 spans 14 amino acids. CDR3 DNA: TGTGTCAGCGGTATCGGGACCGGGGGGACTGAAGCTTTCATT. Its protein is CVSGIGTGGTEAFI.

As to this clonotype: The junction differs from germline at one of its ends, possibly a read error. The CDR3 DNA is TGTGCCGGCAGCTTTGACAGGGGGCTTTCCTACAATGAGCAGTTCTTC. Encoded protein: CAGSFDRGLSYNEQFF. This sequence joins TRBV5-4 and TRBJ2-1, with TRBD1 matching over 10 bases. The CDR3 contains 16 residues. Per germline, CDR1 SGHNT and CDR2 YYREEE (reference sequence).

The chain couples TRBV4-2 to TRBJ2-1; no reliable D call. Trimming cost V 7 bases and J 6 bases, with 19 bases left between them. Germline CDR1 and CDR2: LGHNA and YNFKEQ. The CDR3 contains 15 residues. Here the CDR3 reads CASNRVSSSGNEQFF. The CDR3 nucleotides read TGTGCCAGCAACCGTGTTAGTTCTTCCGGCAATGAGCAGTTCTTC.

The CDR3 here is CSAGEGRGKETQYF. CDR3 bases: TGCAGTGCTGGGGAAGGCAGGGGGAAAGAGACCCAGTACTTC. The rearrangement links TRBV20-1 to TRBJ2-5; 7 bases map to TRBD1. The germline V gene encodes CDR1 DFQATT and CDR2 SNEGSKA (reference sequence). V gave up 5 bases and J gave up 3 bases; unmatched junction bases: 9. There are 14 residues in the CDR3.

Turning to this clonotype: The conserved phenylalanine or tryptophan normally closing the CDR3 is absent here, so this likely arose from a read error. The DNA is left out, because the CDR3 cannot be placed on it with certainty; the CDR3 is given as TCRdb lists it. Here the CDR3 reads CASGYPGTSGSNEQFS. The rearrangement joins TRBV11-2 to TRBJ2-1; TRBD2, as called in the table, went unchecked against the DNA. The germline V gene has CDR1 SGHAT and CDR2 FQNNGV. 16 amino acids form the CDR3, both terminal residues included.

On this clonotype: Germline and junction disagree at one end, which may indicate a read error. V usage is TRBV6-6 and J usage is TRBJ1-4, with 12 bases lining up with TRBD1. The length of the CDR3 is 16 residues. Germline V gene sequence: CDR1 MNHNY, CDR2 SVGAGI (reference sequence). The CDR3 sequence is CASGNRDRGRGEKLLF. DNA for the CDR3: TGTGCCAGCGGTAACCGGGACAGGGGGCGAGGCGAAAAACTGCTTTTT.

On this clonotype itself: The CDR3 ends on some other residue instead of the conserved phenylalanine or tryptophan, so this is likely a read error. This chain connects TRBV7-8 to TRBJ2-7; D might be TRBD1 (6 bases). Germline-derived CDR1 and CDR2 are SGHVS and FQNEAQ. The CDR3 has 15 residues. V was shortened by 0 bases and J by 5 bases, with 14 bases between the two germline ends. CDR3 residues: CASSLAWDKAHEQYL. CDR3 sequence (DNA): TGTGCCAGCAGCTTAGCCTGGGACAAGGCCCACGAGCAGTACCTC.

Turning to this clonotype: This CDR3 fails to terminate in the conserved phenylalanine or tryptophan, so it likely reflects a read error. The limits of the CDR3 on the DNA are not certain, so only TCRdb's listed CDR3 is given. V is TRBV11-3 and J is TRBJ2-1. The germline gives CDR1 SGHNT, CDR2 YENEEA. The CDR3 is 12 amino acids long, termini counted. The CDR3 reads CGSSLNANGRFL.

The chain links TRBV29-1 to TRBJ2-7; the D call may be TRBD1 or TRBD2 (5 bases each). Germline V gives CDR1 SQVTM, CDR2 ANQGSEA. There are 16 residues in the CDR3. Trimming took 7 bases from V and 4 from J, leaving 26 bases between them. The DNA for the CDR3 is TGCAGCGCCATTACATCTGGGACCAGCACTCCTTACGAGCAGTACTTC. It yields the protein CSAITSGTSTPYEQYF.

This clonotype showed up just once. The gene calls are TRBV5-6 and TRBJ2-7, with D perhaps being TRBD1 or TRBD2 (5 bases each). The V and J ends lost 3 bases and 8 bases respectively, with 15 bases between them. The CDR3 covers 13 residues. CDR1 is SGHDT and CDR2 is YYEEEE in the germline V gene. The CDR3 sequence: CASSSGKGKKQYF. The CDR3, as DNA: TGTGCCAGCAGCTCCGGGAAGGGGAAAAAGCAGTACTTC.

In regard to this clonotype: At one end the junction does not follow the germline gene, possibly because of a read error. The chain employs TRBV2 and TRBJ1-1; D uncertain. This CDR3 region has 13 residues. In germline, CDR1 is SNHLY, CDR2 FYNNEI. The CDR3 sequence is CASSYTENTEALF. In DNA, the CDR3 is TGTGCCAGCAGTTATACAGAGAACACTGAGGCTCTCTTT.

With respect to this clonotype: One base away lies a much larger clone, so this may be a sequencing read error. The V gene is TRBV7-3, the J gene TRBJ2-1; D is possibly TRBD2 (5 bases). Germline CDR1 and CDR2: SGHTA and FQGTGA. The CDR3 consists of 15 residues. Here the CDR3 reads CASSLLAGSYDEQFF. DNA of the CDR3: TGTGCCAGCAGCTTGCTAGCTGGATCCTACGATGAGCAGTTCTTC.

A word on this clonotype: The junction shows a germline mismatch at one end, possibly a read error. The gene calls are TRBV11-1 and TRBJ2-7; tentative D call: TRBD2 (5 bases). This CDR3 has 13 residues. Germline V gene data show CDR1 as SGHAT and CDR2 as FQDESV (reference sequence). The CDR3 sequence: CACRRRRSYEQYF. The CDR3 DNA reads TGTGCCTGCAGGAGGAGGCGATCCTACGAGCAGTACTTC.

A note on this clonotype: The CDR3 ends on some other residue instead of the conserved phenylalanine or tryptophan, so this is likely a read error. This chain's CDR3 is CASSQDRLNTGELFS. The CDR3 bases are TGTGCTAGCAGCCAAGATCGGCTGAACACCGGGGAGCTGTTTTCT. The chain links TRBV14 to TRBJ2-2, with unresolved D. CDR1 SGHDN and CDR2 FVKESK come from the germline V gene. The CDR3 totals 15 residues.

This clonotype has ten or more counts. CDR3 in amino acids: CAWSVGDFSYEQYF. Written as DNA, the CDR3 is TGTGCCTGGAGTGTTGGGGACTTCTCCTACGAGCAGTACTTC. V usage is TRBV30 and J usage is TRBJ2-7; D is perhaps TRBD2 (6 bases). Germline lookup yields CDR1 GTSNPN and CDR2 SVGIG (reference sequence). V was trimmed by 0 bases and J by 0 bases, leaving 9 bases between them. The CDR3 length is 14 residues.

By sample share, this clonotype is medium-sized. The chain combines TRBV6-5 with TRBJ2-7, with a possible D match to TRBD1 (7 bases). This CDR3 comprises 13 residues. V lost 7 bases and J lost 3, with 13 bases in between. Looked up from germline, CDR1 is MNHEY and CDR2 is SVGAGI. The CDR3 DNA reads TGTGCCAGCAACCGACAGGGAGGCTACGAGCAGTACTTC. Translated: CASNRQGGYEQYF.

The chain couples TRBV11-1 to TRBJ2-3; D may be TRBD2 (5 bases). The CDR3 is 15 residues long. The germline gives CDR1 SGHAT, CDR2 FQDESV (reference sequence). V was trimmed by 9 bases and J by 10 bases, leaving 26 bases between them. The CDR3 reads CASSLPRESTNAQYF. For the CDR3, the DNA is TGTGCCAGTAGTTTGCCGAGGGAGAGCACAAATGCGCAGTATTTT.

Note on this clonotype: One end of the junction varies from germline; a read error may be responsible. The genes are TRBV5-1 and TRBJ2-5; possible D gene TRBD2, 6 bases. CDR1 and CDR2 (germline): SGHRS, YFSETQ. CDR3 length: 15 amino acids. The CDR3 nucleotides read TGCGCCAGCATCCCATTGGGGGTCGGGGGAGAGACCCAGTATTTC. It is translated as CASIPLGVGGETQYF.

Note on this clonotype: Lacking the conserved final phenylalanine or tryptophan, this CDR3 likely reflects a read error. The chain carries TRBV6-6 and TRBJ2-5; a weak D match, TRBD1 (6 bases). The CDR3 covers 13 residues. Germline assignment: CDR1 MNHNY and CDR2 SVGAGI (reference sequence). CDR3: CVSSPNRVGTQYL. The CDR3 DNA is TGTGTCAGCAGCCCGAACAGGGTTGGGACCCAGTACCTC.

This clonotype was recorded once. CDR3 residues: CASSYSDMSYEQYF. The CDR3 nucleotides read TGTGCCAGCAGTTACTCAGACATGAGTTACGAGCAGTACTTC. J is TRBJ2-7 and V is TRBV6-2 or TRBV6-3, with D unresolved. With 0 bases removed from V and 4 bases from J, the gap between germline ends came to 10 bases. There are 14 residues in the CDR3. CDR1 and CDR2 (germline): MNHEY, SVGEGT.

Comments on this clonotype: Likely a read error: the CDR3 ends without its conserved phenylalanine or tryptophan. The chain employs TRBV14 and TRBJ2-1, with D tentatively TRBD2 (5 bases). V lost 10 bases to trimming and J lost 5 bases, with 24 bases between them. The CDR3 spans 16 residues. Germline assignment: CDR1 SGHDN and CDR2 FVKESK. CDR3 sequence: CAISAVSGWVNNEQFL. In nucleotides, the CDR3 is TGTGCCATCAGTGCCGTATCGGGATGGGTAAACAATGAGCAGTTCTTA.

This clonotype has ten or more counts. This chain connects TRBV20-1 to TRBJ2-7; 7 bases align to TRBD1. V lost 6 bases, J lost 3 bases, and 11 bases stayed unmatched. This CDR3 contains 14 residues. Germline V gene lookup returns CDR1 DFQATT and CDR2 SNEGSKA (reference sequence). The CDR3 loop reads CSAKDRASLYEQYF. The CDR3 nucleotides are TGCAGTGCCAAAGACAGGGCTTCCCTCTACGAGCAGTACTTC.

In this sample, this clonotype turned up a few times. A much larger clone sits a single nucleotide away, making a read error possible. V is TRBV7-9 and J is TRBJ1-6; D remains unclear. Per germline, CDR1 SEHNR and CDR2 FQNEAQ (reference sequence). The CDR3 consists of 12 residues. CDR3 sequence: CAGSLSLSPLHF. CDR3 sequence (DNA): TGTGCCGGCAGCTTATCCCTATCACCCCTCCACTTT.

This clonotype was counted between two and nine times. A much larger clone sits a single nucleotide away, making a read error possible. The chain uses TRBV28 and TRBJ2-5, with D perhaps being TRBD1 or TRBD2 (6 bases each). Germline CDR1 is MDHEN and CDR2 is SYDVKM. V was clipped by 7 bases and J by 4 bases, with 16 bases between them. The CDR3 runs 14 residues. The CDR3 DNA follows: TGTGCCAGCATTCAACAGGGAGGAGGAGAGACCCAGTACTTC. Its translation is CASIQQGGGETQYF. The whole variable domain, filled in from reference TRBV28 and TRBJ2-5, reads DVKVTQSSRYLVKRTGEKVFLECVQDMDHENMFWYRQDPGLGLRLIYFSYDVKMKEKGDIPEGYSVSREKKERFSLILESASTNQTSMYLCASIQQGGGETQYFGPGTRLLVL.

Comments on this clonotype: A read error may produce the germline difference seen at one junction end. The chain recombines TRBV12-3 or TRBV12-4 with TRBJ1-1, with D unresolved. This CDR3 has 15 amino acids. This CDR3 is CTSSLVSSQGTEAFF. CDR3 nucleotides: TGTACCAGTAGTTTAGTCTCAAGCCAAGGAACTGAAGCTTTCTTT.

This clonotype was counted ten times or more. In DNA form, the CDR3 reads TGTGCCAGCAGTTACTCTCTAGCGGGAGAGAGCTACAATGAGCAGTTCTTC. This translates into CASSYSLAGESYNEQFF. The chain recombines TRBV6-5 with TRBJ2-1; 10 positions agree with TRBD2. CDR1 MNHEY and CDR2 SVGAGI come from the germline V gene. This CDR3 spans 17 amino acids. V lost 0 bases to trimming and J lost 3 bases; unmatched junction nucleotides: 5.

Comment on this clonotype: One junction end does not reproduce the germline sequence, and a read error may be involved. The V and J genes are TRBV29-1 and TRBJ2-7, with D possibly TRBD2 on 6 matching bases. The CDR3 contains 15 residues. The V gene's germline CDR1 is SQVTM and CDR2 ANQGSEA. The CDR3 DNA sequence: TGCAACGTTGAAGATTCAGGAGGGAGCTCTTACGAGCAGTACTTC. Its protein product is CNVEDSGGSSYEQYF.